A single sample gave rise to the 24 T cell receptor beta chains below, sequenced in a study of blood T cell repertoires in COVID-19. Data came from immunoSEQ multiplex PCR; TCRdb stores just in-frame clones and leaves some out. In the table there are roughly 200,000 clones, around 88% of which are singletons. Source material: peripheral blood. The origin of the receptors is a middle-aged man with active or convalescent COVID-19.

The rearrangement uses TRBV6-1 and TRBJ2-7; tentatively, D is TRBD1 (6 bases). Trimming left V 6 bases short and J 0 bases short, with 18 bases between. CDR1 and CDR2 (germline): MNHNS, SASEGT. CDR3 length: 16 residues. CDR3 sequence: CASSESGTRSSYEQYF. The CDR3 bases are TGTGCCAGCAGCGAATCCGGGACACGGAGCTCCTACGAGCAGTACTTC.

This clone occurred once. This chain joins TRBV28 and TRBJ2-1, with 9 bases matching TRBD2. Germline CDR1 MDHEN, CDR2 SYDVKM. This CDR3 contains 14 residues. Trimming took 2 bases from V and 10 from J; bases not matched to a gene: 6. The DNA of the CDR3 is TGTGCCAGCAGTTTAGGGGCTAGCGGGGTGGAGCAGTTCTTC. It encodes CASSLGASGVEQFF.

The rearrangement joins TRBV10-3 to TRBJ2-1; 8 nucleotides match TRBD1. The V and J ends lost 3 bases and 7 bases, in that order; junction bases with no gene match: 11. The CDR3 is 16 amino acids. Per germline, CDR1 ENHRY and CDR2 SYGVKD. CDR3 region: CAISDSPRTGLNEQFF. CDR3 in DNA: TGTGCCATCAGTGACTCCCCCCGGACAGGGTTGAATGAGCAGTTCTTC.

The chain links TRBV14 to TRBJ2-1; 7 nucleotides align to TRBD2. This CDR3 is 15 amino acids long. The ends lost 2 bases at V and 7 bases at J; junction bases unmatched: 8. From germline, CDR1 is SGHDN and CDR2 FVKESK. The CDR3 DNA is TGTGCCAGCAGCCAATGGGAGGGGATGTGGAATGAGCAGTTCTTC. Translation gives CASSQWEGMWNEQFF. Complete variable domain (other parts from reference TRBV14 and TRBJ2-1): EAGVTQFPSHSVIEKGQTVTLRCDPISGHDNLYWYRRVMGKEIKFLLHFVKESKQDESGMPNNRFLAERTGGTYSTLKVQPAELEDSGVYFCASSQWEGMWNEQFFGPGTRLTVL.

The chain links TRBV13 to TRBJ2-7, with TRBD2 matching over 11 bases. The germline V gene encodes CDR1 PRHDT and CDR2 FYEKMQ (reference sequence). This CDR3 comprises 16 residues. Losses at the gene ends were 4 bases for V and 3 bases for J; bases not matched to a gene: 8. The CDR3 DNA reads TGTGCCAGCAGCTCCCAACTAGCGGGAGACAACTACGAGCAGTACTTC. It yields the protein CASSSQLAGDNYEQYF.

The chain couples TRBV7-9 to TRBJ1-4; D is unresolved. CDR3 size: 12 residues. Germline CDR1 is SEHNR and CDR2 is FQNEAQ (reference sequence). Between the trimmed V and J ends, which lost 1 base and 8 bases, there was a span of 5 bases. CDR3 region: CASSLEREKLFF. The CDR3 DNA reads TGTGCCAGCAGCTTAGAGAGGGAAAAACTGTTTTTT.

The genes are TRBV7-3 and TRBJ2-5; tentative D call: TRBD2 (6 bases). V lost 6 bases and J lost 4, with 15 bases in between. The CDR3 length is 14 residues. The germline CDR1 and CDR2 sequences are SGHTA and FQGTGA. Here the CDR3 reads CASSPPGLGETQYF. The DNA of the CDR3 is TGTGCCAGCAGTCCTCCGGGACTGGGAGAGACCCAGTACTTC.

This clone has only one observation. The chain employs TRBV23-1 and TRBJ2-6, with 9 bases matching TRBD2. TRBV23-1 is classed as an ORF, of uncertain function. The trim removed 11 bases at V and 2 bases at J, leaving 13 bases unmatched. This CDR3 region has 17 residues. The CDR3 region is CAHCGRDIKPGANVLTF. As DNA, the CDR3 is TGCGCCCATTGCGGGAGGGACATTAAGCCTGGGGCCAACGTCCTGACTTTC.

The V call is TRBV19, the J call TRBJ1-6; possible D gene TRBD1, 5 bases. CDR3 length: 15 amino acids. Germline lookup yields CDR1 LNHDA and CDR2 SQIVND (reference sequence). V was pared by 3 bases and J by 8 bases, with 14 bases between. DNA of the CDR3: TGTGCCAGTAGTATGCAAGGGGTATCGGATTCACCCCTCCACTTT. Protein product: CASSMQGVSDSPLHF.

The rearrangement uses TRBV4-1 and TRBJ1-5, with 8 bases matching TRBD1. Germline-derived CDR1 and CDR2 are MGHRA and YSYEKL. The CDR3 runs to 14 residues. With 2 bases clipped from V and 5 bases from J, the junction kept 2 bases outside the gene matches. CDR3 sequence (DNA): TGCGCCAGCAGCCAACCGGACAGGGATCAGCCCCAGCATTTT. This encodes CASSQPDRDQPQHF.

The chain is built from TRBV7-8 and TRBJ1-4; D not resolved. Trimming pared 1 base from V and 8 bases from J, leaving 23 bases between. The CDR3 is 18 residues long. Germline lookup yields CDR1 SGHVS and CDR2 FQNEAQ. The CDR3 is CASSLEQLSSNLLEKLFF. CDR3 in DNA: TGTGCCAGCAGCTTAGAACAGCTTTCTTCCAACCTCCTCGAAAAACTGTTTTTT.

The table lists this clone with a few counts. J is TRBJ1-4 and V is TRBV3-1 (or the pseudogene TRBV3-2); D unclear. V was clipped by 0 bases and J by 7 bases, with 6 bases between them. CDR3 length: 13 amino acids. Looked up from germline, CDR1 is LGHDT and CDR2 is YNNKEL (reference sequence). The CDR3 sequence is CASSQEPVEKLFF. For the CDR3, the DNA is TGTGCCAGCAGCCAAGAACCAGTTGAAAAACTGTTTTTT.

The chain recombines TRBV19 with TRBJ1-4; D uncertain. Trimming pared 11 bases from V and 8 bases from J, leaving 18 bases between. The germline CDR1 and CDR2 sequences are LNHDA and SQIVND (reference sequence). The CDR3 sequence is 13 residues long. The CDR3 bases are TGTGCCTGCCAAGACCGGGGTCACGAAAAACTGTTTTTT. Residues: CACQDRGHEKLFF.

The DNA of the CDR3 is TGTGCCAGCAGCTTGAAAGCAGGGGGTACGACAGATACGCAGTATTTT. This sequence encodes CASSLKAGGTTDTQYF. The chain employs TRBV5-4 and TRBJ2-3; TRBD1 matches at 7 bases. The CDR3 runs to 16 residues. Germline V gene lookup returns CDR1 SGHNT and CDR2 YYREEE (reference sequence). The junction had 8 bases not matched to a gene; V was cut back by 1 base and J by 3 bases. The variable domain in full, completed from reference TRBV5-4 and TRBJ2-3, reads ETGVTQSPTHLIKTRGQQVTLRCSSQSGHNTVSWYQQALGQGPQFIFQYYREEENGRGNFPPRFSGLQFPNYSSELNVNALELDDSALYLCASSLKAGGTTDTQYFGPGTRLTVL.

The V call is TRBV19, the J call TRBJ2-3; possibly TRBD1 for D (5 bases). Germline V gene lookup returns CDR1 LNHDA and CDR2 SQIVND (reference sequence). Between the trimmed V and J ends, which lost 3 bases and 0 bases, there was a span of 10 bases. This CDR3 contains 15 residues. CDR3 sequence (DNA): TGTGCCAGTAGTATTCAGGGCGGTAGCACAGATACGCAGTATTTT. Its protein product is CASSIQGGSTDTQYF.

The chain uses TRBV9 and TRBJ1-2; D gene unclear. V lost 3 bases to trimming and J lost 5 bases, with 5 bases between them. Germline V gives CDR1 SGDLS, CDR2 YYNGEE. This CDR3 spans 11 amino acids. CDR3 sequence (DNA): TGTGCCAGCAGCGCCGAGTATGGCTACACCTTC. This translates into CASSAEYGYTF.

The rearrangement joins TRBV30 to TRBJ2-1, with TRBD2 as a possible D gene (6 bases). The CDR3 sequence is 16 residues long. The germline V gene encodes CDR1 GTSNPN and CDR2 SVGIG (reference sequence). The V end lost 4 bases, the J end lost 3 bases, and 19 bases lay between the germline ends. For the CDR3, the DNA is TGTGCCTGGACCCCCTTGGAGGGAGTGGTCTACAATGAGCAGTTCTTC. Its translation: CAWTPLEGVVYNEQFF. Full variable domain (remainder filled in from reference TRBV30 and TRBJ2-1): SQTIHQWPATLVQPVGSPLSLECTVEGTSNPNLYWYRQAAGRGLQLLFYSVGIGQISSEVPQNLSASRPQDRQFILSSKKLLLSDSGFYLCAWTPLEGVVYNEQFFGPGTRLTVL.

This clone was recorded a few times. The chain has TRBV7-2 and TRBJ1-6, with TRBD1 matching over 9 bases. The CDR3 spans 14 residues. V trimming: 5 bases; J trimming: 8 bases; junction bases outside the gene matches: 4. Germline CDR1 is SGHTA and CDR2 is FQGNSA. As DNA, the CDR3 is TGTGCCAGCAGCCCCGGGACAGGGTATTCACCCCTCCACTTT. Protein product: CASSPGTGYSPLHF.

The chain employs TRBV4-3 and TRBJ1-3; the D is unclear. The V gene lost 0 bases and the J gene lost 0 bases, with 6 bases spanning the gap. The CDR3 spans 15 residues. Per germline, CDR1 LGHNA and CDR2 YSLEER. The CDR3 spells CASSQEHYSGNTIYF. The CDR3 nucleotides read TGCGCCAGCAGCCAAGAACACTACTCTGGAAACACCATATATTTT.

V gene TRBV7-6 combines with J gene TRBJ2-7, with TRBD2 matching 8 bases. Germline V gene data show CDR1 as SGHVS and CDR2 as FNYEAQ. The J segment lost 4 bases and the V segment lost 5 bases, leaving 13 bases of the junction unmatched. The CDR3 is 16 amino acids. CDR3 nucleotides: TGTGCCAGCAGCCCCCGGTGGGCGGGAGGTAATTACGAGCAGTACTTC. Amino acid sequence: CASSPRWAGGNYEQYF.

This clone turned up a few times. The chain joins TRBV13 to TRBJ2-7, with a possible D match to TRBD2 (6 bases). From germline, CDR1 is PRHDT and CDR2 FYEKMQ (reference sequence). Trimming left V 5 bases short and J 4 bases short, with 18 bases between. This CDR3 has 15 amino acids. The CDR3 DNA follows: TGTGCCAGCAGCCCTACTAAGGGACTGCCATACGAGCAGTACTTC. Translating it yields CASSPTKGLPYEQYF.

The rearrangement uses TRBV27 and TRBJ2-3; 7 positions match TRBD1. There are 15 residues in the CDR3. Germline CDR1 MNHEY, CDR2 SMNVEV (reference sequence). J was trimmed by 2 bases and V by 3 bases; bases with no gene match: 5. The DNA of the CDR3 is TGTGCCAGCAGTTTTGTGACAGGGCTCACAGATACGCAGTATTTT. The encoded protein is CASSFVTGLTDTQYF.

This clone was observed a single time. This rearrangement joins TRBV29-1 to TRBJ2-5; 15 bases agree with TRBD2. Germline assignment: CDR1 SQVTM and CDR2 ANQGSEA. V lost 5 bases to trimming and J lost 5 bases; unmatched junction nucleotides: 9. This CDR3 contains 16 residues. The CDR3 nucleotides are TGCAGCGTTCGGACTAGCGGGAGGGTGGGAGTGGAGACCCAGTACTTC. Translated, it gives CSVRTSGRVGVETQYF. The whole variable domain, remainder taken from reference TRBV29-1 and TRBJ2-5, is SAVISQKPSRDICQRGTSLTIQCQVDSQVTMMFWYRQQPGQSLTLIATANQGSEATYESGFVIDKFPISRPNLTFSTLTVSNMSPEDSSIYLCSVRTSGRVGVETQYFGPGTRLLVL.

This sequence joins TRBV30 and TRBJ1-2, with a possible D match to TRBD1 (6 bases). V lost 0 bases to trimming and J lost 8 bases, with 16 bases between them. CDR1 is GTSNPN and CDR2 is SVGIG in the germline V gene (reference sequence). The CDR3 sequence is 14 residues long. The CDR3 region is CAWSVDRTAEGYTF. In DNA form, the CDR3 reads TGTGCCTGGAGTGTTGACAGGACCGCGGAAGGCTACACCTTC.